Listed below are T cell receptor beta chains from one sample, sequenced in a study of blood T cell repertoires in COVID-19. Method: immunoSEQ multiplex PCR; TCRdb's copy keeps in-frame clones and lacks some. The table has roughly 450,000 clones, about nine tenths seen once. Sequencing input: PBMCs or T cells enriched from blood (not recorded which). These receptors all come from a man younger than 30 who had recovered from COVID-19. Each CDR3 is given with its conserved first and last residue. A D gene is named only where the DNA matches it firmly. Size is omitted from some rows. Given values are once, few, many or a class for expanded clones.

CASADRTGYNEQFF,TGTGCCAGCGCCGATCGGACAGGGTACAATGAGCAGTTCTTC,once,TRBJ2-1,TRBD1,TRBV2
CASSSPTDPTAEAFF,TGTGCCAGCAGTTCCCCGACAGATCCTACGGCTGAAGCTTTCTTT,NA,TRBJ1-1,NA,TRBV27
CASSTHREASQPQHF,TGTGCCAGCAGTACTCACAGGGAAGCGAGTCAGCCCCAGCATTTT,NA,TRBJ1-5,NA,TRBV6-5
CASSYSGHSNQPQHF,TGTGCCAGCAGTTACTCAGGACATAGCAATCAGCCCCAGCATTTT,NA,TRBJ1-5,NA,TRBV6-5
CARSRGRDNQPQHF,TGTGCCAGAAGCAGGGGAAGGGACAATCAGCCCCAGCATTTT,NA,TRBJ1-5,NA,TRBV5-3
CASSVDRGQGYTF,TGCGCCAGCAGTGTAGACAGGGGGCAAGGCTACACCTTC,NA,TRBJ1-2,TRBD1,TRBV10-1
CASSPGTSGGEQYF,TGCGCCAGCAGTCCCGGGACTAGCGGGGGCGAGCAGTACTTC,NA,TRBJ2-7,TRBD2,TRBV5-1
CASGLAGPRFF,TGTGCCAGCGGTCTAGCGGGCCCGCGGTTCTTC,NA,TRBJ2-1,TRBD2,TRBV28
CASSEDRVTYEQYF,TGCGCCAGCAGCGAGGACAGGGTGACCTACGAGCAGTACTTC,NA,TRBJ2-7,TRBD1,TRBV5-1
CASSLAGASNTEAFF,TGTGCCAGCAGCTTGGCAGGGGCGTCGAACACTGAAGCTTTCTTT,NA,TRBJ1-1,NA,TRBV11-3